The next 20 T cell receptor beta chains were all read from a single sample in a study of blood T cell repertoires in COVID-19 (dated by TCRdb to 2018 to 2021). The library came from the immunoSEQ multiplex PCR assay. Held by TCRdb, this immuneACCESS table contains in-frame sequences only and omits some clones. Under half of the omission traces to an unresolved V gene where checked; the cause of the rest is unknown. The sample table contains approximately 300,000 clones; only one count was recorded for about 93% of them. Of the sample, approximately 7.5% is held by the ten largest clones. Sequencing input: peripheral blood. These receptor sequences come from a woman in her twenties or thirties with COVID-19, enrolled during active disease.

The rearrangement links TRBV5-5 to TRBJ1-5; no clear D. CDR3 length: 14 amino acids. CDR1 and CDR2 from the germline V gene are SGHKS and YYEKEE (reference sequence). Trimming stripped 2 bases from V and 3 bases from J, with 9 bases between. The chain's CDR3 is CASSFTLYNQPQHF. CDR3 in DNA: TGTGCCAGCAGCTTTACTCTGTACAATCAGCCCCAGCATTTT.

The gene calls are TRBV10-3 and TRBJ1-1; D not resolved. This CDR3 comprises 13 residues. CDR1 is ENHRY and CDR2 is SYGVKD in the germline V gene. The ends were cut back, 2 bases at V and 6 bases at J, with 10 bases in the middle. CDR3 loop: CAISEREGPEAFF. The CDR3 DNA sequence: TGTGCCATCAGTGAGCGGGAGGGCCCTGAAGCTTTCTTT.

This clone came up a few times. The rearrangement links TRBV28 to TRBJ2-7, with 12 bases identical to TRBD2. CDR1 MDHEN and CDR2 SYDVKM come from the germline V gene. There are 15 residues in the CDR3. The J segment lost 0 bases and the V segment lost 4 bases, leaving 1 base of the junction unmatched. CDR3 sequence reads: CASSSGLAGSYEQYF. The CDR3 nucleotides are TGTGCCAGCAGTTCGGGACTAGCGGGCTCCTACGAGCAGTACTTC.

A single count supports this clone. The chain couples TRBV23-1 to TRBJ1-2, with 11 bases identical to TRBD1. TRBV23-1 is an ORF for which the function is uncertain. The CDR3 spans 17 residues. The trim removed 0 bases at V and 3 bases at J, leaving 6 bases unmatched. The CDR3, as DNA: TGCGCCAGCAGTCAATCGGAGGACAGGGGGCACGACTATGGCTACACCTTC. Residues: CASSQSEDRGHDYGYTF.

The chain uses TRBV28 and TRBJ2-1; D gene uncertain. The CDR3 has 12 amino acids. Germline values: CDR1 MDHEN, CDR2 SYDVKM. Trimming removed 5 bases from V and 9 bases from J, with 11 bases in between. The CDR3 here is CASSPTHGEQFF. The CDR3 bases are TGTGCCAGCAGTCCCACTCACGGTGAGCAGTTCTTC.

This clone is a singleton in its sample. This chain uses TRBV5-6 with TRBJ1-1, with a weak D call TRBD1 (6 bases). Trimming left V 4 bases short and J 0 bases short, with 16 bases between. This CDR3 has 16 residues. The germline V gene has CDR1 SGHDT and CDR2 YYEEEE. The chain's CDR3 is CASSTITDSLNTEAFF. CDR3 DNA sequence: TGTGCCAGCAGCACTATTACGGACAGTTTGAACACTGAAGCTTTCTTT.

The chain joins TRBV7-3 to TRBJ1-6; 9 bases map to TRBD1. V lost 5 bases and J lost 9; bases outside the gene matches: 8. The CDR3 has 15 residues. The germline V gene encodes CDR1 SGHTA and CDR2 FQGTGA. The CDR3 reads CASSTGQGSFSPLHF. CDR3 sequence (DNA): TGTGCCAGCAGCACGGGACAGGGTAGCTTTTCACCCCTCCACTTT.

The chain combines TRBV21-1 with TRBJ1-1; no DNA check was done on the table's D call, TRBD1. TRBV21-1 is marked as a pseudogene. The CDR3 has 14 residues. The CDR3 nucleotides read TGTGCCAGCAGCATAGAGGGGGTTGACACTGAAGCTTTCTTT. It yields the protein CASSIEGVDTEAFF.

This sequence joins TRBV7-9 and TRBJ2-5; the D is unclear. Deletions cut 1 base from V and 4 bases from J, with 4 bases between. CDR1 is SEHNR and CDR2 is FQNEAQ in the germline V gene (reference sequence). The CDR3 contains 12 residues. CDR3: CASSLGRETQYF. The CDR3 coding sequence is TGTGCCAGCAGCTTAGGGAGAGAGACCCAGTACTTC. The full variable domain, with the rest looked up from reference TRBV7-9 and TRBJ2-5, is DTGVSQNPRHKITKRGQNVTFRCDPISEHNRLYWYRQTLGQGPEFLTYFQNEAQLEKSRLLSDRFSAERPKGSFSTLEIQRTEQGDSAMYLCASSLGRETQYFGPGTRLLVL.

Here the CDR3 DNA reads TGTGCCAGCAGAGCAATTCAGGGAGGTAATCAGCCCCAGCATTTT. Its translation: CASRAIQGGNQPQHF. This chain links TRBV2 with TRBJ1-5, with D perhaps matching TRBD1 (5 bases). Trimming cost V 6 bases and J 4 bases, with 16 bases left between them. Germline V lookup: CDR1 SNHLY, CDR2 FYNNEI. This CDR3 has 15 amino acids.

The chain carries TRBV5-1 and TRBJ2-2; 7 bases fit TRBD2. Germline CDR1 is SGHRS and CDR2 is YFSETQ. After removal of 0 bases from V and 4 bases from J, the junction contained 9 bases not matched to a gene. The length of the CDR3 is 17 residues. CDR3 DNA: TGCGCCAGCAGCTTGGCCGTGGCGGGAGTCAGCACCGGGGAGCTGTTTTTT. Translation: CASSLAVAGVSTGELFF.

The chain is built from TRBV2 and TRBJ1-3; 9 bases are a match to TRBD1. The CDR3 loop spans 15 amino acids. The germline V gene has CDR1 SNHLY and CDR2 FYNNEI. The trim removed 7 bases at V and 2 bases at J, leaving 6 bases unmatched. The DNA for the CDR3 is TGTGCCAGCACGGGACAGGGCCTGGCTGGAAACACCATATATTTT. Translated: CASTGQGLAGNTIYF.

This clone was observed a handful of times. This sequence joins TRBV11-1 and TRBJ2-3, with D tentatively TRBD1 (5 bases). The V gene's germline CDR1 is SGHAT and CDR2 FQDESV (reference sequence). Trimming took off 5 bases at V and 0 bases at J, with 12 bases between the two ends. This CDR3 is 15 amino acids long. DNA of the CDR3: TGTGCCAGCAGCCTCAGGGCCCAAAGCACAGATACGCAGTATTTT. Amino acids: CASSLRAQSTDTQYF.

Remarks on this clone: Other nucleotide sequences from this sample produce the same CDR3. CDR3 protein: CASSLTSSYNEQFF. CDR3 coding DNA: TGCGCCAGCAGCTTGACAAGCTCCTACAATGAGCAGTTCTTC. The gene calls are TRBV5-1 and TRBJ2-1; D is unclear. Germline V CDR1 and CDR2: SGHRS, YFSETQ. Between the trimmed V and J ends, which lost 1 base and 0 bases, there was a span of 5 bases. This CDR3 spans 14 amino acids.

The rearrangement uses TRBV6-2 or TRBV6-3 and TRBJ2-3; 8 nucleotides line up with TRBD2. The trim removed 6 bases at V and 3 bases at J, leaving 11 bases unmatched. CDR1 and CDR2 (germline): MNHEY, SVGEGT. The CDR3 contains 16 residues. The chain's CDR3 is CASSLLAGGETDTQYF. The CDR3, as DNA: TGTGCCAGCAGCCTCCTGGCGGGAGGAGAGACAGATACGCAGTATTTT.

This chain links TRBV5-1 with TRBJ1-1; D is unresolved. The V gene lost 3 bases and the J gene lost 1 base, with 13 bases spanning the gap. The CDR3 is 15 residues long. Germline-derived CDR1 and CDR2 are SGHRS and YFSETQ. The CDR3 loop is CASSSGPASNTEAFF. CDR3 sequence (DNA): TGCGCCAGCAGCTCTGGGCCGGCCTCGAACACTGAAGCTTTCTTT.

The chain uses TRBV7-2 and TRBJ2-1, with a possible D match to TRBD2 (6 bases). CDR3 size: 15 residues. Trimming shortened V by 1 base and J by 7 bases, and 14 bases separated the two germline ends. Per germline, CDR1 SGHTA and CDR2 FQGNSA. Here the CDR3 DNA reads TGTGCCAGCAGCTTAGTTGCGGGACTGCAAAATGAGCAGTTCTTC. Amino acid sequence: CASSLVAGLQNEQFF.

V usage is TRBV28 and J usage is TRBJ2-3, with a tentative D call TRBD1 (6 bases). CDR1 is MDHEN and CDR2 is SYDVKM in the germline V gene. The CDR3 is 17 residues long. The V and J ends lost 3 bases and 6 bases respectively, with 22 bases between them. Here the CDR3 DNA reads TGTGCCAGCAGTTTGGGACCGGACAGAAGTGGTGTGGATACGCAGTATTTT. It encodes CASSLGPDRSGVDTQYF.

The chain couples TRBV7-3 to TRBJ2-3; no reliable D call. The CDR3 is 13 residues long. CDR1 SGHTA and CDR2 FQGTGA come from the germline V gene. V lost 5 bases and J lost 2, with 8 bases in between. The CDR3 region is CASSPQHTDTQYF. Here the CDR3 DNA reads TGTGCCAGCAGCCCCCAACACACAGATACGCAGTATTTT.

The J gene is TRBJ2-5, the V gene TRBV5-1, with TRBD2 identical over 7 bases. V lost 1 base, J lost 5 bases, and 8 bases stayed unmatched. Germline V gives CDR1 SGHRS, CDR2 YFSETQ. There are 15 residues in the CDR3. CDR3: CASSLPPTGGETQYF. CDR3 coding DNA: TGCGCCAGCAGCTTGCCCCCTACGGGAGGCGAGACCCAGTACTTC.